The next 18 T cell receptor beta chains were all read from a single sample in a study of Ad26.COV2.S vaccination and SARS-CoV-2 variants. Treatment indicated: 15 to 20 received Ad26.COV2.S at low or high dose, single or two shots; roughly 5 received placebo; per-sample allocation not given. Following the first vaccine or placebo injection, samples were taken on day 63. The data were produced by immunoSEQ multiplex PCR, yet TCRdb's version contains in-frame clones alone and is incomplete. The table records hundreds of thousands of clones, approximately 88% of them present only once. This material consisted of peripheral blood, taken in a trial of Ad26.COV2.S vaccine versus placebo. The receptors shown here come from a person between 18 and 59 years old who received the Ad26.COV2.S COVID-19 vaccine or a placebo.

The chain uses TRBV5-1 and TRBJ1-5; 7 positions match TRBD1. The V and J ends lost 4 bases and 0 bases, in that order; junction bases with no gene match: 4. Germline V CDR1 and CDR2: SGHRS, YFSETQ. The CDR3 extends over 15 amino acids. The chain's CDR3 is CASSPGQTSNQPQHF. CDR3 sequence (DNA): TGCGCCAGCAGCCCGGGACAGACTAGCAATCAGCCCCAGCATTTT.

The V and J genes are TRBV7-2 and TRBJ2-5; D is ambiguous. This CDR3 comprises 13 residues. Germline V CDR1 and CDR2: SGHTA, FQGNSA. With 1 base removed from V and 3 bases from J, the gap between germline ends came to 6 bases. The CDR3 DNA reads TGTGCCAGCAGCTTAGATCTCGAAGAGACCCAGTACTTC. This encodes CASSLDLEETQYF.

The rearrangement links TRBV7-8 to TRBJ1-6; the D gene is possibly TRBD1 (6 bases). The CDR3 has 17 residues. Trimming removed 1 base at V and 11 bases at J, with 21 bases between. Germline V gene sequence: CDR1 SGHVS, CDR2 FQNEAQ. CDR3 coding DNA: TGTGCCAGCAGCTTAGGAGGGGGGCCGCTAAGAGGGACACCCCTCCACTTT. It translates to CASSLGGGPLRGTPLHF.

The chain employs TRBV19 and TRBJ2-5; no clear D gene. CDR1 is LNHDA and CDR2 is SQIVND in the germline V gene (reference sequence). This CDR3 contains 12 residues. Trimming pared 5 bases from V and 5 bases from J, leaving 9 bases between. CDR3 loop: CASSGPRETQYF. The CDR3 DNA follows: TGTGCCAGTAGTGGTCCGCGGGAGACCCAGTACTTC.

This chain joins TRBV6-5 and TRBJ2-1, with D unclear. This CDR3 spans 12 amino acids. The germline CDR1 and CDR2 sequences are MNHEY and SVGAGI. The V gene lost 11 bases and the J gene lost 4 bases, with 12 bases spanning the gap. The CDR3 region has the DNA TGTGCCGGCTTAGACACTTACAATGAGCAGTTCTTC. This gives the protein CAGLDTYNEQFF.

The J gene is TRBJ2-5, the V gene TRBV18, with TRBD2 matching 8 bases. After removal of 3 bases from V and 1 base from J, the junction contained 4 bases not matched to a gene. Germline V CDR1 and CDR2: KGHSH, LQKENI. CDR3 size: 15 residues. This CDR3 is CASSPNSGVQETQYF. DNA for the CDR3: TGTGCCAGCTCACCGAATAGCGGGGTCCAAGAGACCCAGTACTTC.

This chain links TRBV12-3 or TRBV12-4 with TRBJ2-5; D is tentatively TRBD1 or TRBD2 (5 bases each). The V gene lost 3 bases and the J gene lost 7 bases, with 9 bases spanning the gap. The CDR3 has 12 residues. The CDR3 protein is CASSFGAGTQYF. The CDR3 DNA reads as TGTGCCAGCAGTTTTGGGGCGGGGACCCAGTACTTC.

This chain connects TRBV30 to TRBJ1-1; the D is unclear. V was shortened by 2 bases and J by 2 bases, with 9 bases between the two germline ends. This CDR3 has 13 amino acids. Germline V gene sequence: CDR1 GTSNPN, CDR2 SVGIG (reference sequence). The CDR3 DNA reads as TGTGCCTGGAGTCTGACATTTAACACTGAAGCTTTCTTT. As protein: CAWSLTFNTEAFF.

The chain recombines TRBV7-9 with TRBJ2-3; 12 nucleotides agree with TRBD2. V shed 4 bases, J shed 7 bases, and the junction held 3 bases outside the gene matches. The CDR3 contains 14 residues. CDR1 is SEHNR and CDR2 is FQNEAQ in the germline V gene (reference sequence). CDR3: CASSSSGGGNTQYF. As DNA, the CDR3 is TGTGCCAGCAGCTCTAGCGGGGGGGGAAATACGCAGTATTTT.

Remarks on this clone: This CDR3 is also generated by other DNA sequences in the sample. V usage is TRBV12-3 or TRBV12-4 and J usage is TRBJ1-2; D unclear. Trimming removed 3 bases at V and 1 base at J, with 0 bases between. CDR3 length equals 11 residues. CDR3 DNA sequence: TGTGCCAGCAGTTTTAACTATGGCTACACCTTC. Translation: CASSFNYGYTF.

The chain uses TRBV5-4 and TRBJ2-2; no reliable D call. The CDR3 has 14 residues. Trimming removed 0 bases from V and 7 bases from J, with 10 bases in between. Germline V CDR1 and CDR2: SGHNT, YYREEE (reference sequence). The CDR3 sequence: CASSLESEVGELFF. As DNA, the CDR3 is TGTGCCAGCAGCTTGGAAAGTGAGGTCGGGGAGCTGTTTTTT. The complete variable domain, with remaining parts taken from reference TRBV5-4 and TRBJ2-2, reads ETGVTQSPTHLIKTRGQQVTLRCSSQSGHNTVSWYQQALGQGPQFIFQYYREEENGRGNFPPRFSGLQFPNYSSELNVNALELDDSALYLCASSLESEVGELFFGEGSRLTVL.

The chain couples TRBV6-2 or TRBV6-3 to TRBJ1-5, with D possibly being TRBD1 (5 bases). The CDR3 covers 15 residues. The V gene's germline CDR1 is MNHEY and CDR2 SVGEGT. V gave up 4 bases and J gave up 7 bases, with 17 bases separating them. The CDR3, as DNA: TGTGCCAGCAGTTCCATGGGGAGGGGTCACCAGCCCCAGCATTTT. This translates into CASSSMGRGHQPQHF.

This chain uses TRBV2 with TRBJ1-5, with TRBD1 matching over 11 bases. In germline, CDR1 is SNHLY, CDR2 FYNNEI. This CDR3 spans 14 amino acids. The V and J ends lost 8 bases and 4 bases, in that order; junction bases with no gene match: 4. The CDR3 reads CASRWDRGNQPQHF. As DNA, the CDR3 is TGTGCCAGCCGCTGGGACAGGGGGAATCAGCCCCAGCATTTT.

The rearrangement joins TRBV29-1 to TRBJ1-1; D is undetermined. The CDR3 covers 12 residues. The germline V gene has CDR1 SQVTM and CDR2 ANQGSEA. V gave up 2 bases and J gave up 0 bases, with 4 bases separating them. The CDR3 DNA follows: TGCAGCGTTGAAAGGGTGAACACTGAAGCTTTCTTT. This sequence encodes CSVERVNTEAFF.

This chain uses TRBV11-3 with TRBJ2-2; D remains unclear. Looked up from germline, CDR1 is SGHNT and CDR2 is YENEEA. The V and J ends lost 0 bases and 13 bases respectively, with 15 bases between them. This CDR3 is 14 amino acids long. CDR3 in amino acids: CASSLDLAFPGLFF. CDR3 nucleotides: TGTGCCAGCAGCTTAGATCTGGCGTTCCCGGGGCTGTTTTTT.

The chain combines TRBV3-1 (or the pseudogene TRBV3-2) with TRBJ1-2; tentative D call: TRBD1 (5 bases). V lost 0 bases to trimming and J lost 3 bases, with 11 bases between them. Germline V CDR1 and CDR2: LGHDT, YNNKEL (reference sequence). The CDR3 loop spans 15 amino acids. The CDR3 nucleotides read TGTGCCAGCAGCCAAGATCCCGGGGCCGACTATGGCTACACCTTC. The encoded protein is CASSQDPGADYGYTF.

This chain links TRBV11-2 with TRBJ2-1, with 8 bases fitting TRBD1. In germline, CDR1 is SGHAT, CDR2 FQNNGV. The CDR3 contains 13 residues. With 6 bases clipped from V and 9 bases from J, the junction kept 7 bases outside the gene matches. This chain's CDR3 is CASRRQGAGEQFF. In DNA form, the CDR3 reads TGTGCCAGCAGACGCCAGGGGGCGGGTGAGCAGTTCTTC.

This clone was counted between two and nine times. The rearrangement uses TRBV4-1 and TRBJ2-2; D may correspond to TRBD1 or TRBD2 (6 bases each). The V gene lost 11 bases and the J gene lost 4 bases, with 20 bases spanning the gap. The CDR3 covers 15 residues. CDR1 MGHRA and CDR2 YSYEKL come from the germline V gene. The chain's CDR3 is CAGGGNLKCTGELFF. The CDR3 DNA reads as TGCGCCGGGGGCGGGAACCTTAAGTGCACCGGGGAGCTGTTTTTT.